These 27 T cell receptor beta chains share one sample of origin, sequenced in a study of OX40 agonist ivuxolimab in advanced cancers. Clones were read by immunoSEQ multiplex PCR, and TCRdb kept only the in-frame ones, dropping some. The sample holds approximately 84,000 clones, about 88% seen once. The specimen comprised CD4+ or CD8+ T cells sorted from blood, sampled in a trial of the OX40 agonist ivuxolimab. The receptors stem from an adult with an advanced solid tumor such as melanoma, head and neck, liver or kidney cancer.

This clone was seen once. V is TRBV4-1 and J is TRBJ1-4; D might be TRBD1 (6 bases). With 4 bases removed from V and 5 bases from J, the gap between germline ends came to 14 bases. The CDR3 loop spans 15 amino acids. The germline CDR1 and CDR2 sequences are MGHRA and YSYEKL. CDR3 sequence: CASSRRGQENEKLFF. For the CDR3, the DNA is TGCGCCAGCAGCCGTAGGGGACAAGAGAATGAAAAACTGTTTTTT.

This chain uses TRBV19 with TRBJ1-2; no firm D call. There are 13 residues in the CDR3. Trimming pared 5 bases from V and 8 bases from J, leaving 15 bases between. Germline V gives CDR1 LNHDA, CDR2 SQIVND (reference sequence). CDR3: CASSPPTRGGYTF. CDR3 DNA sequence: TGTGCCAGTAGTCCCCCGACACGTGGGGGCTACACCTTC. The whole variable domain, remainder taken from reference TRBV19 and TRBJ1-2, is DGGITQSPKYLFRKEGQNVTLSCEQNLNHDAMYWYRQDPGQGLRLIYYSQIVNDFQKGDIAEGYSVSREKKESFPLTVTSAQKNPTAFYLCASSPPTRGGYTFGSGTRLTVV.

This chain links TRBV19 with TRBJ1-1; no definite D call. Trimming took 1 base from V and 7 from J, leaving 13 bases between them. Germline lookup yields CDR1 LNHDA and CDR2 SQIVND (reference sequence). The CDR3 extends over 14 amino acids. CDR3 nucleotide sequence: TGTGCCAGTAGTATAGCGGGCACAGATGGTGAAGCTTTCTTT. This gives the protein CASSIAGTDGEAFF.

The rearrangement links TRBV5-1 to TRBJ1-2; D unresolved. The V end lost 0 bases, the J end lost 7 bases, and 13 bases lay between the germline ends. CDR1 SGHRS and CDR2 YFSETQ come from the germline V gene. The CDR3 runs 14 residues. CDR3 DNA: TGCGCCAGCAGCTTGGCAGTGGGCGCAGCTGGCTACACCTTC. It is translated as CASSLAVGAAGYTF.

The chain uses TRBV6-1 and TRBJ1-4; 7 nucleotides match TRBD1. The CDR3 contains 15 residues. V dropped 5 bases and J dropped 2; count of bases not matched to a gene: 5. Germline CDR1 reads MNHNS; CDR2 reads SASEGT. The CDR3 region has the DNA TGTGCCAGCAGTCTTCGACAGGGTACTAATGAAAAACTGTTTTTT. As protein: CASSLRQGTNEKLFF.

V and J are TRBV28 and TRBJ1-5; D unclear. V was cut by 3 bases and J by 1 base, with 13 bases left in between. Germline V lookup: CDR1 MDHEN, CDR2 SYDVKM. The length of the CDR3 is 16 residues. The DNA of the CDR3 is TGTGCCAGCAGTTTTGTTCGAGGAAGGAGCAATCAGCCCCAGCATTTT. This sequence encodes CASSFVRGRSNQPQHF.

The chain is built from TRBV6-1 and TRBJ2-1; 8 bases agree with TRBD1. From germline, CDR1 is MNHNS and CDR2 SASEGT. The CDR3 is made up of 16 amino acids. V was clipped by 3 bases and J by 7 bases; unmatched bases: 11. CDR3 sequence (DNA): TGTGCCAGCAGTGATCTTCCCGGACAGGGTGGAAATGAGCAGTTCTTC. This gives the protein CASSDLPGQGGNEQFF.

The chain combines TRBV5-4 with TRBJ2-1, with D perhaps TRBD1 or TRBD2 (5 bases each). The CDR3 is 14 residues long. Germline V gene sequence: CDR1 SGHNT, CDR2 YYREEE (reference sequence). Trimming took 2 bases from V and 4 from J, leaving 10 bases between them. The DNA for the CDR3 is TGTGCCAGCAGCTTTTGGGACCGTTACAATGAGCAGTTCTTC. Residues: CASSFWDRYNEQFF.

The chain carries TRBV27 and TRBJ1-4, with D possibly being TRBD1 (5 bases). The V gene lost 1 base and the J gene lost 10 bases, with 13 bases spanning the gap. This CDR3 has 14 amino acids. CDR1 and CDR2 (germline): MNHEY, SMNVEV (reference sequence). The CDR3 nucleotides read TGTGCCAGCAGTTTATTAGGGGAAGGGCGAAAACTGTTTTTT. It yields the protein CASSLLGEGRKLFF.

The CDR3 loop is CASGHTSAPGTQYF. Here the CDR3 DNA reads TGCGCCAGCGGTCATACTAGCGCCCCGGGGACCCAGTACTTC. This sequence joins TRBV5-1 and TRBJ2-5, with TRBD2 identical over 7 bases. The V gene end was trimmed by 7 bases and the J gene end by 7 bases; junction bases not matched to a gene: 13. The CDR3 spans 14 residues. Germline V gives CDR1 SGHRS, CDR2 YFSETQ.

The V and J genes are TRBV6-1 and TRBJ2-7; D not resolved. Deletions cut 5 bases from V and 6 bases from J, with 11 bases between. CDR1 is MNHNS, CDR2 SASEGT, per germline. The CDR3 totals 12 residues. As DNA, the CDR3 is TGTGCCAGCAGTAGGCTTTTCGGCGAGCAGTACGTC. Translation: CASSRLFGEQYV.

This chain uses TRBV5-1 with TRBJ2-3; 13 positions match TRBD2. The CDR3 sequence is 15 residues long. The ends lost 4 bases at V and 6 bases at J; junction bases unmatched: 5. The germline gives CDR1 SGHRS, CDR2 YFSETQ. In DNA form, the CDR3 reads TGCGCCAGCAGCCTCGGGACTAGCGGGACGGATACGCAGTATTTT. It specifies CASSLGTSGTDTQYF.

This chain links TRBV6-5 with TRBJ1-5; TRBD1 matches 7 bases. CDR3 length equals 16 residues. V shed 2 bases, J shed 5 bases, and the junction held 9 bases outside the gene matches. Per the germline V gene, CDR1 is MNHEY and CDR2 is SVGAGI. In DNA form, the CDR3 reads TGTGCCAGCAGTTACCCAAACAGGGGCAATTATCAGCCCCAGCATTTT. It yields the protein CASSYPNRGNYQPQHF.

This clone was detected once. The chain employs TRBV5-1 and TRBJ2-7; D may match TRBD1 or TRBD2 (5 bases each). This CDR3 region has 14 residues. Germline values: CDR1 SGHRS, CDR2 YFSETQ. Trimming removed 0 bases from V and 3 bases from J, with 10 bases in between. CDR3 nucleotides: TGCGCCAGCAGCTTGGACGGGGCGGTCTACGAGCAGTACTTC. It translates to CASSLDGAVYEQYF.

The gene calls are TRBV5-6 and TRBJ2-5; D is possibly TRBD1 or TRBD2 (5 bases each). CDR1 is SGHDT, CDR2 YYEEEE, per germline. The length of the CDR3 is 16 residues. Trimming cost V 3 bases and J 7 bases, with 22 bases left between them. The CDR3 DNA follows: TGTGCCAGCAGCTCCGCCGGTCTCGGGACGGGCGGGACCCAGTACTTC. This codes for CASSSAGLGTGGTQYF.

V gene TRBV6-6 combines with J gene TRBJ1-1; D unclear. CDR1 is MNHNY and CDR2 is SVGAGI in the germline V gene (reference sequence). This CDR3 contains 11 residues. V was clipped by 5 bases and J by 3 bases, with 4 bases between them. Written as DNA, the CDR3 is TGTGCCAGCAGTCCGGACACTGAAGCTTTCTTT. It yields the protein CASSPDTEAFF.

The J gene is TRBJ2-3, the V gene TRBV28, with D unresolved. The CDR3 runs to 14 residues. Per germline, CDR1 MDHEN and CDR2 SYDVKM. V shed 7 bases and J shed 1 base, with 12 bases lying between them. The CDR3 DNA sequence: TGTGCCAGCACCGAGGACCCTCGCACAGATACGCAGTATTTT. This sequence encodes CASTEDPRTDTQYF. Drawing the rest from reference TRBV28 and TRBJ2-3, the complete variable domain is DVKVTQSSRYLVKRTGEKVFLECVQDMDHENMFWYRQDPGLGLRLIYFSYDVKMKEKGDIPEGYSVSREKKERFSLILESASTNQTSMYLCASTEDPRTDTQYFGPGTRLTVL.

The chain couples TRBV18 to TRBJ1-3; D is uncertain. With 2 bases removed from V and 6 bases from J, the gap between germline ends came to 14 bases. The CDR3 length is 15 residues. Looked up from germline, CDR1 is KGHSH and CDR2 is LQKENI. CDR3: CASSPALSTENTIYF. CDR3 DNA: TGTGCCAGCTCACCAGCCCTCTCAACGGAAAACACCATATATTTT.

The CDR3 bases are TGTGCCAGCTCACCGCAGGGACAGGCAGCTAACTATGGCTACACCTTC. Protein product: CASSPQGQAANYGYTF. This chain uses TRBV18 with TRBJ1-2, with TRBD1 matching 8 bases. This CDR3 spans 16 amino acids. Per germline, CDR1 KGHSH and CDR2 LQKENI. V lost 3 bases to trimming and J lost 0 bases; unmatched junction nucleotides: 6.

The chain is built from TRBV5-6 and TRBJ2-3; 8 nucleotides match TRBD2. Germline trimming cut 0 bases from V and 5 bases from J; bases unmatched to any gene: 2. CDR1 is SGHDT, CDR2 YYEEEE, per germline. The CDR3 runs to 14 residues. CDR3 amino acids: CASSLGLAGDTQYF. The CDR3 bases are TGTGCCAGCAGCTTGGGGCTAGCGGGAGATACGCAGTATTTT.

The genes are TRBV4-3 and TRBJ2-7; unclear D gene. This CDR3 contains 15 residues. Germline V lookup: CDR1 LGHNA, CDR2 YSLEER. V was clipped by 0 bases and J by 6 bases, with 15 bases between them. This CDR3 is CASSQESSGLGEQYF. The CDR3 region has the DNA TGCGCCAGCAGCCAAGAAAGTTCGGGTTTAGGCGAGCAGTACTTC.

To note about this clone: Different DNA sequences within this sample yield the same CDR3. The chain links TRBV5-1 to TRBJ2-2; no clear D gene. Per the germline V gene, CDR1 is SGHRS and CDR2 is YFSETQ. CDR3 length: 13 residues. V was clipped by 0 bases and J by 5 bases, with 5 bases between them. CDR3 DNA: TGCGCCAGCAGCTTGGAGAGGACCGGGGAGCTGTTTTTT. This encodes CASSLERTGELFF.

V is TRBV7-2 and J is TRBJ2-1, with TRBD2 matching 11 bases. The CDR3 is 14 amino acids. Per the germline V gene, CDR1 is SGHTA and CDR2 is FQGNSA. Trimming at V came to 2 bases and at J to 9 bases, leaving 3 bases not matched to a gene. The CDR3 DNA follows: TGTGCCAGCAGCTTACAGCTAGCGGGAGGTGAGCAGTTCTTC. Amino acid sequence: CASSLQLAGGEQFF.

The chain links TRBV2 to TRBJ2-1; D tentatively fits TRBD1 or TRBD2 (5 bases each). The V gene's germline CDR1 is SNHLY and CDR2 FYNNEI. This CDR3 comprises 11 residues. Deletions cut 3 bases from V and 8 bases from J, with 5 bases between. Here the CDR3 reads CASSEGDEQFF. CDR3 sequence (DNA): TGTGCCAGCAGTGAGGGGGATGAGCAGTTCTTC.

The V and J genes are TRBV16 and TRBJ2-1, with TRBD2 identical over 7 bases. The V gene's germline CDR1 is KGHSY and CDR2 FQNENV. V lost 4 bases to trimming and J lost 10 bases; unmatched junction nucleotides: 7. This CDR3 is built from 13 residues. The CDR3 region is CASSRSREGEQFF. The CDR3 region has the DNA TGTGCCAGCAGCCGGTCCAGGGAGGGCGAGCAGTTCTTC.

This clone was counted a few times. This chain links TRBV28 with TRBJ2-7, with no clear D. The CDR3 consists of 18 residues. Per germline, CDR1 MDHEN and CDR2 SYDVKM. V dropped 3 bases and J dropped 0 bases, with 21 bases sitting between them. The CDR3 DNA is TGTGCCAGCAGTTTTCCCCCGAAAGATAAACCCTACTCCTACGAGCAGTACTTC. Its translation: CASSFPPKDKPYSYEQYF. The variable domain in full, with the rest retrieved from reference TRBV28 and TRBJ2-7, is DVKVTQSSRYLVKRTGEKVFLECVQDMDHENMFWYRQDPGLGLRLIYFSYDVKMKEKGDIPEGYSVSREKKERFSLILESASTNQTSMYLCASSFPPKDKPYSYEQYFGPGTRLTVT.

The chain combines TRBV7-2 with TRBJ1-2, with TRBD1 as a possible D gene (5 bases). Germline CDR1 and CDR2: SGHTA and FQGNSA. The V and J ends lost 5 bases and 4 bases respectively, with 14 bases between them. The CDR3 runs to 14 residues. The CDR3 region has the DNA TGTGCCAGCAGCCCAGACGGAGGGGCCTATGGCTACACCTTC. This translates into CASSPDGGAYGYTF.